This TCR beta chain was identified in a study of shared clonotypes between healthy human individuals. Repertoires were generated with immunoSEQ multiplex PCR, while TCRdb's copy carries only in-frame clones and drops some. The table has around 500,000 clones, around 79% seen once; the top ten hold approximately 13%. There were no recent acute infections or vaccinations among the donors, who were healthy HIV-negative adults. Looked up from germline, CDR1 is SNHLY and CDR2 is FYNNEI. V lost 10 bases, J lost 1 base, and 5 bases lay in between. The CDR3 runs to 11 residues. The chain carries TRBV2 and TRBJ2-1; D gene unclear. This receptor was identified in a woman aged 40 to 50 in good health. Some clones in this sample may be carry-over from other donors' samples. Sequenced material: PBMCs. The DNA of the CDR3 is TGTGCCACAAAATCCTACAATGAGCAGTTCTTC. Encoded protein: CATKSYNEQFF. The whole variable domain, remainder taken from reference TRBV2 and TRBJ2-1, is EPEVTQTPSHQVTQMGQEVILRCVPISNHLYFYWYRQILGQKVEFLVSFYNNEISEKSEIFDDQFSVERPDGSNFTLKIRSTKLEDSAMYFCATKSYNEQFFGPGTRLTVL.